This T cell receptor beta chain was documented in a study of blood T cell repertoires in COVID-19. Libraries were prepared by immunoSEQ multiplex PCR; TCRdb keeps only in-frame clonotypes and omits some of them. Seen here are about 210,000 clones, around 82% observed once, and the top ten hold approximately 7.4%. CDR3 length: 14 residues. The ends were cut back, 0 bases at V and 8 bases at J, with 11 bases in the middle. Germline V CDR1 and CDR2: MGHRA, YSYEKL. This receptor was obtained from a woman in her forties or fifties with acute or convalescent COVID-19. The chain couples TRBV4-1 to TRBJ2-1; D not certain. Specimen: peripheral blood. CDR3 sequence: CASSQENYEDEQFF. CDR3 DNA sequence: TGCGCCAGCAGCCAAGAAAACTATGAGGATGAGCAGTTCTTC.